This T cell receptor (beta chain) was identified in a study of T-cell memory formation after mild COVID-19. V was pared by 5 bases and J by 13 bases, with 23 bases between. The CDR3 is 15 amino acids. Germline V CDR1 and CDR2: MNHEY, SVGAGI. In TCRdb, the 5' RACE reads were re-called with MiXCR into one record per CDR3 protein. Of 380,000 or so distinct CDR3 sequences listed, approximately 15% are singletons. This chain connects TRBV6-5 to TRBJ2-2; the D is unclear. Sequenced sample: PBMCs or a T cell subset sorted from them (not recorded which). The receptor comes from a man between 18 and 35 years old who had mild COVID-19 (a few samples of this study predate the infection). Cell type and time point are not known. The CDR3 DNA reads TGTGCCAGCAGTCCCCGGAAGGGCCCCCCTCGGAGGCTGTTTTTT. Translation gives CASSPRKGPPRRLFF.